Below are 17 T cell receptor beta chains sequenced from a single sample in a study of blood T cells in healthy people across ages. A J-beta primer mix and a sample-barcoded 5' primer were used in a second PCR of roughly 6 to 12 cycles. TCRdb re-analysed the 5' RACE reads in MiXCR, keeping a single row per CDR3 protein. The sample has around 800,000 distinct CDR3 sequences, around 45% seen once. The sequencing sample was made of blood. The receptors come from a man aged 80 or over in good health.

A few counts support this clonotype. J is TRBJ2-7 and V is TRBV20-1; TRBD1 is a possible D gene (5 bases). The CDR3 is 14 amino acids. Trimming removed 1 base at V and 2 bases at J, with 12 bases between. The V gene's germline CDR1 is DFQATT and CDR2 SNEGSKA (reference sequence). The CDR3 region has the DNA TGCAGTGCTAGAGCCGACAGTGATACCTACGAGCAGTACTTC. Translation gives CSARADSDTYEQYF.

This clonotype was detected once. The chain links TRBV7-9 to TRBJ2-1, with D possibly being TRBD1 or TRBD2 (6 bases each). CDR1 and CDR2 (germline): SEHNR, FQNEAQ (reference sequence). This CDR3 is built from 14 residues. V dropped 7 bases and J dropped 3 bases, with 13 bases sitting between them. The CDR3 sequence: CASKGGSLYNEQFF. The DNA for the CDR3 is TGTGCCAGCAAGGGGGGTTCTCTCTACAATGAGCAGTTCTTC.

The chain couples TRBV9 to TRBJ2-3, with TRBD1 identical over 7 bases. V gave up 2 bases and J gave up 4 bases; unmatched junction bases: 10. Germline loops: CDR1 SGDLS, CDR2 YYNGEE. The CDR3 length is 16 residues. For the CDR3, the DNA is TGTGCCAGCAGCGTTACAGGGAGACAGGGTGCAGATACGCAGTATTTT. Encoded protein: CASSVTGRQGADTQYF.

In this sample, this clonotype turned up a few times. V usage is TRBV9 and J usage is TRBJ1-2, with D perhaps matching TRBD1 (6 bases). There are 14 residues in the CDR3. With 1 base removed from V and 7 bases from J, the gap between germline ends came to 14 bases. From germline, CDR1 is SGDLS and CDR2 YYNGEE. CDR3 sequence reads: CASSVSAQGGGYTF. CDR3 sequence (DNA): TGTGCCAGCAGCGTATCGGCACAGGGTGGTGGCTACACCTTC.

A remark on this clonotype: One end of the junction is discordant with germline, which a read error may explain. The chain couples TRBV5-1 to TRBJ2-6; 11 nucleotides match TRBD1. The CDR3 sequence is 16 residues long. Per germline, CDR1 SGHRS and CDR2 YFSETQ. The CDR3: CAGSRTGGTGADVLTF. In DNA, the CDR3 is TGCGCCGGCAGCCGGACAGGGGGCACTGGGGCCGACGTCCTGACTTTC.

This rearrangement joins TRBV13 to TRBJ1-6; 10 bases fit TRBD1. The CDR3 consists of 17 residues. The junction had 10 bases not matched to a gene; V was cut back by 3 bases and J by 8 bases. Germline assignment: CDR1 PRHDT and CDR2 FYEKMQ (reference sequence). In nucleotides, the CDR3 is TGTGCCAGCAGCTTCCTTTTCCGGGACAGGGGCCATTCACCCCTCCACTTT. Protein sequence: CASSFLFRDRGHSPLHF.

The gene calls are TRBV29-1 and TRBJ1-1; perhaps TRBD1 as D (5 bases). The CDR3 has 13 residues. The V gene's germline CDR1 is SQVTM and CDR2 ANQGSEA. Trimming removed 4 bases at V and 4 bases at J, with 13 bases between. The CDR3 reads CSVGGRDSTEAFF. Here the CDR3 DNA reads TGCAGCGTTGGGGGACGGGACTCCACTGAAGCTTTCTTT.

Only a few counts were recorded for this clonotype. The chain carries TRBV20-1 and TRBJ2-5, with 10 bases identical to TRBD2. Germline V gives CDR1 DFQATT, CDR2 SNEGSKA (reference sequence). The CDR3 has 14 amino acids. V was clipped by 6 bases and J by 11 bases; unmatched bases: 15. CDR3 residues: CSAETGSGRLEQYF. The CDR3 nucleotides are TGCAGTGCGGAGACGGGTAGCGGGAGGTTGGAGCAGTACTTC.

This clonotype was seen a few times. The CDR3 reads CSVGGRGVRYEQYF. The CDR3 nucleotides are TGCAGCGTTGGAGGCAGGGGGGTCCGGTACGAGCAGTACTTC. The chain has TRBV29-1 and TRBJ2-7, with a tentative D call TRBD1 (7 bases). CDR1 is SQVTM, CDR2 ANQGSEA, per germline. Trimming pared 4 bases from V and 4 bases from J, leaving 17 bases between. The CDR3 is made up of 14 amino acids.

CDR3 in amino acids: CASSKTSGRAVGETQYF. The CDR3 nucleotides read TGTGCCAGCAGCAAGACTAGCGGGAGGGCCGTTGGGGAGACCCAGTACTTC. The rearrangement uses TRBV7-2 and TRBJ2-5, with 14 positions matching TRBD2. V was clipped by 5 bases and J by 5 bases; unmatched bases: 10. The CDR3 totals 17 residues. Germline V gives CDR1 SGHTA, CDR2 FQGNSA.

This chain connects TRBV3-1 to TRBJ2-1; D might be TRBD1 or TRBD2, each matching 5 bases. Looked up from germline, CDR1 is LGHDT and CDR2 is YNNKEL (reference sequence). The CDR3 is 14 residues long. V lost 6 bases and J 6 bases, leaving 15 bases between the germline ends. CDR3 nucleotides: TGTGCCAGCAGGCTAGGGGAGTGGAGCAATGAGCAGTTCTTC. It is translated as CASRLGEWSNEQFF.

DNA of the CDR3: TGTGCCAGCAGTTACTCCGGGACTAGCGGGAGAGAGACCCAGTACTTC. The encoded protein is CASSYSGTSGRETQYF. The chain carries TRBV6-6 and TRBJ2-5; TRBD2 aligns across 14 bases. Germline assignment: CDR1 MNHNY and CDR2 SVGAGI (reference sequence). The ends lost 0 bases at V and 4 bases at J; junction bases unmatched: 1. There are 16 residues in the CDR3.

The chain has TRBV7-6 and TRBJ2-7; D is perhaps TRBD2 (6 bases). Germline V gene data show CDR1 as SGHVS and CDR2 as FNYEAQ. The CDR3 extends over 15 amino acids. Trimming removed 1 base at V and 3 bases at J, with 13 bases between. CDR3: CASSLDGSVFYEQYF. As DNA, the CDR3 is TGTGCCAGCAGCTTAGACGGGAGTGTGTTCTACGAGCAGTACTTC.

The chain links TRBV24-1 to TRBJ2-5; D is undetermined. This CDR3 region has 13 residues. Trimming left V 4 bases short and J 0 bases short, with 5 bases between. Germline loops: CDR1 KGHDR, CDR2 SFDVKD. The CDR3 reads CATSEVNQETQYF. The CDR3 DNA sequence: TGTGCCACCAGTGAGGTCAACCAAGAGACCCAGTACTTC.

Worth noting for this clonotype: Mismatch with germline at one junction end may stem from a read error. This chain links TRBV7-9 with TRBJ2-3, with D possibly matching TRBD2 (6 bases). The CDR3 is 14 residues long. The germline V gene has CDR1 SEHNR and CDR2 FQNEAQ (reference sequence). DNA of the CDR3: TGTGCCAGCAGCTTATACGGGAGCACAGGTACGCAGTATTTT. Translated: CASSLYGSTGTQYF.

The gene calls are TRBV20-1 and TRBJ2-5; D unresolved. The DNA end favors TRBJ2-1, so the J call may be wrong. Germline V gives CDR1 DFQATT, CDR2 SNEGSKA (reference sequence). This CDR3 is built from 15 residues. CDR3 in amino acids: CSVPETTTVQETQFF. The CDR3 DNA reads TGCAGTGTCCCCGAAACCACTACAGTCCAAGAGACCCAGTTCTTC.

This clonotype was detected a few times. V usage is TRBV29-1 and J usage is TRBJ2-2; D gene unclear. Trimming cost V 6 bases and J 1 base, with 12 bases left between them. CDR3 length: 14 amino acids. CDR1 is SQVTM, CDR2 ANQGSEA, per germline. CDR3 nucleotide sequence: TGCAGCGTCCTGACGACAAAGAACACCGGGGAGCTGTTTTTT. It specifies CSVLTTKNTGELFF.